The 13 T cell receptor beta chains given below trace back to one sample, sequenced in a study of CD8+ T cells in alopecia areata. Reverse transcribed after extraction, RNA yielded cDNA as the sequencing template. The table came from immunoSEQ multiplex PCR; TCRdb's copy has only in-frame clones and leaves some out. Of 170,000 or so clones detected, 50% to 70% appear once; the ten largest clones hold about 15%. Sample: CD4+ T cells sorted from blood, taken at week 0. The receptors shown here come from a human donor with alopecia areata.

The chain carries TRBV9 and TRBJ2-7; D is possibly TRBD1 (6 bases). This CDR3 has 15 residues. Germline V CDR1 and CDR2: SGDLS, YYNGEE. Trimming left V 3 bases short and J 0 bases short, with 13 bases between. Written as DNA, the CDR3 is TGTGCCAGCAGCGAACAGGGCGCGGGCTCCTACGAGCAGTACTTC. It codes for CASSEQGAGSYEQYF.

The chain recombines TRBV7-9 with TRBJ2-5; maybe TRBD2 (5 bases). The CDR3 has 15 amino acids. The V gene's germline CDR1 is SEHNR and CDR2 FQNEAQ (reference sequence). Trimming took off 3 bases at V and 4 bases at J, with 15 bases between the two ends. CDR3 DNA sequence: TGTGCCAGCAGCTTCCCGGGCAAGGAGGTAGAGACCCAGTACTTC. Its protein product is CASSFPGKEVETQYF. Full variable domain (rest looked up from reference TRBV7-9 and TRBJ2-5): DTGVSQNPRHKITKRGQNVTFRCDPISEHNRLYWYRQTLGQGPEFLTYFQNEAQLEKSRLLSDRFSAERPKGSFSTLEIQRTEQGDSAMYLCASSFPGKEVETQYFGPGTRLLVL.

The chain couples TRBV30 to TRBJ2-3; 7 nucleotides align to TRBD1. V gave up 5 bases and J gave up 6 bases; unmatched junction bases: 11. In germline, CDR1 is GTSNPN, CDR2 SVGIG (reference sequence). CDR3 length: 14 residues. Here the CDR3 reads CAWGQVELLDTQYF. CDR3 bases: TGTGCCTGGGGACAGGTCGAGCTGTTGGATACGCAGTATTTT.

This clone has just one count. V usage is TRBV13 and J usage is TRBJ2-7; D ambiguous. CDR3 length: 12 amino acids. Trimming removed 1 base from V and 4 bases from J, with 5 bases in between. Germline loops: CDR1 PRHDT, CDR2 FYEKMQ (reference sequence). The CDR3 sequence: CASSLVEYEQYF. Written as DNA, the CDR3 is TGTGCCAGCAGCTTAGTTGAGTACGAGCAGTACTTC. Filled out from reference TRBV13 and TRBJ2-7, the complete variable domain reads AAGVIQSPRHLIKEKRETATLKCYPIPRHDTVYWYQQGPGQDPQFLISFYEKMQSDKGSIPDRFSAQQFSDYHSELNMSSLELGDSALYFCASSLVEYEQYFGPGTRLTVT.

The genes are TRBV29-1 and TRBJ2-7; D is perhaps TRBD1 (6 bases). The CDR3 is 11 amino acids. Per the germline V gene, CDR1 is SQVTM and CDR2 is ANQGSEA. V was shortened by 7 bases and J by 2 bases, with 9 bases between the two germline ends. The CDR3, as DNA: TGCAGCGGTCGGACAGCCTACGAGCAGTACTTC. Amino acids: CSGRTAYEQYF.

There are a few counts of this clone. The chain carries TRBV7-3 and TRBJ2-5; the D gene could be TRBD1 or TRBD2 (6 bases each). Germline loops: CDR1 SGHTA, CDR2 FQGTGA. The CDR3 runs to 15 residues. V dropped 3 bases and J dropped 5 bases, with 16 bases sitting between them. The CDR3 loop reads CASSLRGGREETQYF. CDR3 nucleotides: TGTGCCAGCAGCTTGCGAGGGGGGCGCGAGGAGACCCAGTACTTC. The full variable domain, in which reference TRBV7-3 and TRBJ2-5 provide the parts outside the CDR3, is GAGVSQTPSNKVTEKGKYVELRCDPISGHTALYWYRQSLGQGPEFLIYFQGTGAADDSGLPNDRFFAVRPEGSVSTLKIQRTERGDSAVYLCASSLRGGREETQYFGPGTRLLVL.

This clone came up once. This chain joins TRBV7-8 and TRBJ1-4; no firm D call. The V gene's germline CDR1 is SGHVS and CDR2 FQNEAQ. V was pared by 8 bases and J by 0 bases, with 13 bases between. The CDR3 extends over 15 amino acids. CDR3 in amino acids: CASGITGATNEKLFF. The DNA of the CDR3 is TGTGCCAGCGGTATCACGGGTGCAACTAATGAAAAACTGTTTTTT. Variable domain in full (rest from reference TRBV7-8 and TRBJ1-4): GAGVSQSPRYKVAKRGQDVALRCDPISGHVSLFWYQQALGQGPEFLTYFQNEAQLDKSGLPSDRFFAERPEGSVSTLKIQRTQQEDSAVYLCASGITGATNEKLFFGSGTQLSVL.

The chain couples TRBV10-3 to TRBJ1-5; the match to TRBD1 covers 8 bases. CDR1 is ENHRY, CDR2 SYGVKD, per germline. This CDR3 comprises 14 residues. V lost 6 bases and J lost 7; bases outside the gene matches: 8. CDR3 protein: CAISPTGGNQPQHF. The CDR3 region has the DNA TGTGCCATCAGCCCCACAGGGGGGAACCAGCCCCAGCATTTT.

This chain joins TRBV30 and TRBJ2-2; D may correspond to TRBD1 or TRBD2 (6 bases each). CDR3 length: 14 amino acids. V lost 3 bases, J lost 4 bases, and 12 bases lay in between. Germline lookup yields CDR1 GTSNPN and CDR2 SVGIG (reference sequence). CDR3 protein: CAWRGGPGTGELFF. The CDR3 region has the DNA TGTGCCTGGAGAGGGGGGCCGGGCACCGGGGAGCTGTTTTTT.

This chain joins TRBV30 and TRBJ1-1, with 8 bases lining up with TRBD1. The ends lost 4 bases at V and 1 base at J; junction bases unmatched: 11. Germline CDR1 and CDR2: GTSNPN and SVGIG (reference sequence). This CDR3 is built from 16 residues. CDR3 region: CAWILRRDRTNTEAFF. CDR3 DNA sequence: TGTGCCTGGATACTGAGGAGGGACAGGACGAACACTGAAGCTTTCTTT.

This clone occurred a few times. Other DNA sequences within the sample encode an identical CDR3. The rearrangement joins TRBV5-1 to TRBJ2-3; D unclear. The V end was cut by 3 bases, the J end by 2 bases, with 4 bases between. CDR3 size: 12 residues. The germline CDR1 and CDR2 sequences are SGHRS and YFSETQ. The CDR3 nucleotides are TGCGCCAGCAGCTCTTCCACAGATACGCAGTATTTT. Its protein product is CASSSSTDTQYF.

This clone was detected once. This chain connects TRBV2 to TRBJ1-2, with a possible D match to TRBD1 (6 bases). Germline CDR1 is SNHLY and CDR2 is FYNNEI. The V end was cut by 6 bases, the J end by 2 bases, with 13 bases between. The CDR3 is 14 residues long. The CDR3 loop is CASRYREQNYGYTF. Here the CDR3 DNA reads TGTGCCAGCAGGTACAGGGAGCAGAACTATGGCTACACCTTC.

This clone was seen more than once but under ten times. The rearrangement uses TRBV5-1 and TRBJ2-5; TRBD2 aligns across 9 bases. CDR1 is SGHRS and CDR2 is YFSETQ in the germline V gene. This CDR3 region has 16 residues. Losses at the gene ends were 5 bases for V and 5 bases for J; bases not matched to a gene: 13. This CDR3 is CASRTTRGGAWETQYF. For the CDR3, the DNA is TGCGCCAGCAGAACGACTCGCGGGGGGGCCTGGGAGACCCAGTACTTC. Combining the CDR3 with reference TRBV5-1 and TRBJ2-5 gives the whole variable domain KAGVTQTPRYLIKTRGQQVTLSCSPISGHRSVSWYQQTPGQGLQFLFEYFSETQRNKGNFPGRFSGRQFSNSRSEMNVSTLELGDSALYLCASRTTRGGAWETQYFGPGTRLLVL.